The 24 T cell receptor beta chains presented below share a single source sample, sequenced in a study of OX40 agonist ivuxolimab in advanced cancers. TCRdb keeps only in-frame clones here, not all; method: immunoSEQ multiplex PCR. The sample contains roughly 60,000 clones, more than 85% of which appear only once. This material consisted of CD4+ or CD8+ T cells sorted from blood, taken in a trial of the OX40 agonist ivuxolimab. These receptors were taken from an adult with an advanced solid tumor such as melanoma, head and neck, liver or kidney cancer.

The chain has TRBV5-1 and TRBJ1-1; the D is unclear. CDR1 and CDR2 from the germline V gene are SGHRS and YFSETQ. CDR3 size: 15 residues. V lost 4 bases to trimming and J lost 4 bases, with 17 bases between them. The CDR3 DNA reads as TGCGCCAGCAGCCGGGAAGGTTACTTGAGCACTGAAGCTTTCTTT. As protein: CASSREGYLSTEAFF.

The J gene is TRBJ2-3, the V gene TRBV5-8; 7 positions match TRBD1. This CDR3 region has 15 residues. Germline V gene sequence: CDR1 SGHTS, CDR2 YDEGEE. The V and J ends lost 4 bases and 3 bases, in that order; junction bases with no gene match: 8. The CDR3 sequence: CASSLQGVPTDTQYF. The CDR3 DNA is TGTGCCAGCAGCCTCCAGGGGGTGCCTACAGATACGCAGTATTTT. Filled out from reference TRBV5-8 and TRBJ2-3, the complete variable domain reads EAGVTQSPTHLIKTRGQQATLRCSPISGHTSVYWYQQALGLGLQFLLWYDEGEERNRGNFPPRFSGRQFPNYSSELNVNALELEDSALYLCASSLQGVPTDTQYFGPGTRLTVL.

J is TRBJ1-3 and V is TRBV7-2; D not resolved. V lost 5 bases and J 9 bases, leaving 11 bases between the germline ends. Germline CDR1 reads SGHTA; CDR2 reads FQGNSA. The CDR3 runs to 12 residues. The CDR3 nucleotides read TGTGCCAGCAGCGCTACGGCGGGCACCATATATTTT. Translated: CASSATAGTIYF.

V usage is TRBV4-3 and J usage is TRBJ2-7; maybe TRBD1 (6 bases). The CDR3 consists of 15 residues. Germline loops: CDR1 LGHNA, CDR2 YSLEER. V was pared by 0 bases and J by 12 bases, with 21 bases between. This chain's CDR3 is CASSQDRGQYTVWYF. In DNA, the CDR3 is TGCGCCAGCAGCCAAGATAGGGGACAATACACAGTGTGGTACTTC.

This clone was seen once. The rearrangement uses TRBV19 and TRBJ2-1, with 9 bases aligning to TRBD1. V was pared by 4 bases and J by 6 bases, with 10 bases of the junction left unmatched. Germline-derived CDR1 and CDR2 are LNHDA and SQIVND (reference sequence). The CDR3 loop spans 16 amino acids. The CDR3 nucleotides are TGTGCCAGTAGTACACAGCCCGGGACAGGGACCAATGAGCAGTTCTTC. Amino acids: CASSTQPGTGTNEQFF.

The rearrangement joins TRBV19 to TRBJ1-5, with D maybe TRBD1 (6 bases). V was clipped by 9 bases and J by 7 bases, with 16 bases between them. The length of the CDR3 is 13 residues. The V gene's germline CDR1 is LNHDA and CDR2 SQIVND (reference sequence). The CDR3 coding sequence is TGTGCCAGCCGGGAGCAGCAGGGGCAGCCCCAGCATTTT. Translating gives CASREQQGQPQHF.

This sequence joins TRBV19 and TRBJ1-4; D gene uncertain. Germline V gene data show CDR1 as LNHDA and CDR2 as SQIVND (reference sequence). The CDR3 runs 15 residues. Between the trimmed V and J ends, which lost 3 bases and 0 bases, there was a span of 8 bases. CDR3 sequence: CASSISRATNEKLFF. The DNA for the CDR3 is TGTGCCAGTAGTATTAGCCGAGCAACTAATGAAAAACTGTTTTTT.

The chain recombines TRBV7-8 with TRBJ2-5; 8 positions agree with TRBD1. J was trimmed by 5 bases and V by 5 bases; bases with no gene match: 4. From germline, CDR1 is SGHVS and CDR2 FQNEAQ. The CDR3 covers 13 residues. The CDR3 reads CASSPWTGETQYF. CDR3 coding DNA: TGTGCCAGCAGCCCTTGGACAGGGGAGACCCAGTACTTC.

The CDR3 here is CASSPQSSGANVLTF. The CDR3 DNA sequence: TGTGCCAGCTCGCCCCAGAGCTCTGGGGCCAACGTCCTGACTTTC. The chain has TRBV2 and TRBJ2-6; D gene unclear. The germline V gene has CDR1 SNHLY and CDR2 FYNNEI. CDR3 size: 15 residues. V lost 8 bases, J lost 0 bases, and 11 bases lay in between. The full variable domain, with the rest looked up from reference TRBV2 and TRBJ2-6, is EPEVTQTPSHQVTQMGQEVILRCVPISNHLYFYWYRQILGQKVEFLVSFYNNEISEKSEIFDDQFSVERPDGSNFTLKIRSTKLEDSAMYFCASSPQSSGANVLTFGAGSRLTVL.

DNA of the CDR3: TGCGCCAGCAGCCAATCTGGACAGGGTAGGGAGCAGTACTTC. Encoded protein: CASSQSGQGREQYF. The rearrangement joins TRBV4-1 to TRBJ2-7; TRBD1 agrees at 8 bases. The CDR3 runs 14 residues. Looked up from germline, CDR1 is MGHRA and CDR2 is YSYEKL. V dropped 2 bases and J dropped 7; count of bases not matched to a gene: 7.

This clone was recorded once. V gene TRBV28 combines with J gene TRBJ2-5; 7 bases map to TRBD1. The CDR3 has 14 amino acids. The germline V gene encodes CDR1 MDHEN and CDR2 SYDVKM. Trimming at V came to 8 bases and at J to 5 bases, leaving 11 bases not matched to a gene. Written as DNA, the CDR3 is TGTGCCAGCGGACATACAGGGGAGTGGGAGACCCAGTACTTC. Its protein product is CASGHTGEWETQYF. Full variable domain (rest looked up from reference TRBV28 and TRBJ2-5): DVKVTQSSRYLVKRTGEKVFLECVQDMDHENMFWYRQDPGLGLRLIYFSYDVKMKEKGDIPEGYSVSREKKERFSLILESASTNQTSMYLCASGHTGEWETQYFGPGTRLLVL.

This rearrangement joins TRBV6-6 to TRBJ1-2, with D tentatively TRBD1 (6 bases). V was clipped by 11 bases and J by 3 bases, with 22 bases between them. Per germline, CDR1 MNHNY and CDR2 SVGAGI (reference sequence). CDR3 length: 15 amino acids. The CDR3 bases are TGTGCCGCAGGGGATCTGGGGGTTTACGACTATGGCTACACCTTC. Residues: CAAGDLGVYDYGYTF.

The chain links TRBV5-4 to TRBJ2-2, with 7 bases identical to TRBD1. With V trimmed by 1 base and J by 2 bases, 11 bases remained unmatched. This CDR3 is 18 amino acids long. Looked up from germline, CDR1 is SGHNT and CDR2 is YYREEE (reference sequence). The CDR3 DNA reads TGTGCCAGCAGCTTGACGGTCCACAGGGGTAGAAACACCGGGGAGCTGTTTTTT. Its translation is CASSLTVHRGRNTGELFF.

CDR3 region: CSAGEYEQYF. The CDR3 region has the DNA TGCAGTGCTGGGGAGTACGAGCAGTACTTC. The chain has TRBV20-1 and TRBJ2-7; D is perhaps TRBD2 (5 bases). There are 10 residues in the CDR3. Germline lookup yields CDR1 DFQATT and CDR2 SNEGSKA (reference sequence). V lost 5 bases and J lost 4, with 6 bases in between.

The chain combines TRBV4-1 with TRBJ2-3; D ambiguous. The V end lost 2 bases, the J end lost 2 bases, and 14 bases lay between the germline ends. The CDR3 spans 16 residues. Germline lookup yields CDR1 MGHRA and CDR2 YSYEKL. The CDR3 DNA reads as TGCGCCAGCAGCCAAAACACGGGCCCTCACACAGATACGCAGTATTTT. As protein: CASSQNTGPHTDTQYF.

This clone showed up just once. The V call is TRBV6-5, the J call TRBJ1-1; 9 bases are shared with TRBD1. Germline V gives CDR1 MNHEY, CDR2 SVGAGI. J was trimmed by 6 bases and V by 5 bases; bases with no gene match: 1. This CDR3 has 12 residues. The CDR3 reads CASSRTGAEAFF. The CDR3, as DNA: TGTGCCAGCAGTCGGACAGGGGCTGAAGCTTTCTTT.

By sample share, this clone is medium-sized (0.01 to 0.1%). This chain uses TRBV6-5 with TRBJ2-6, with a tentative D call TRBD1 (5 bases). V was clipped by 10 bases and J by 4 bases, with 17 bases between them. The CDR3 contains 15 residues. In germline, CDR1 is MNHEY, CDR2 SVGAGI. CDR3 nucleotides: TGTGCCACTAGGGGTCTCCGTCTGGGGGCCAACGTCCTGACTTTC. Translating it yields CATRGLRLGANVLTF.

The CDR3 here is CASSRGTEPYEQYF. CDR3 nucleotides: TGTGCCAGCAGCCGAGGGACAGAGCCCTACGAGCAGTACTTC. V gene TRBV9 combines with J gene TRBJ2-7; 7 nucleotides align to TRBD1. Per germline, CDR1 SGDLS and CDR2 YYNGEE. The CDR3 is 14 amino acids. V shed 4 bases, J shed 2 bases, and the junction held 6 bases outside the gene matches.

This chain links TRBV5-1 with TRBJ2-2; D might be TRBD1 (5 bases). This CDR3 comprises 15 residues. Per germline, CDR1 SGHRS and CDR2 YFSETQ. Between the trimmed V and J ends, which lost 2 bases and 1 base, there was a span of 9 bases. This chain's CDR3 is CASSFPQGNTGELFF. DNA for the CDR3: TGCGCCAGCAGCTTCCCTCAGGGGAACACCGGGGAGCTGTTTTTT.

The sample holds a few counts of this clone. Here the CDR3 reads CASSEGLYSPLHF. The CDR3 DNA sequence: TGTGCCAGTAGTGAGGGACTATACTCACCCCTCCACTTT. The V and J genes are TRBV19 and TRBJ1-6; weak D call: TRBD1 (5 bases). Trimming left V 5 bases short and J 10 bases short, with 12 bases between. CDR1 and CDR2 from the germline V gene are LNHDA and SQIVND (reference sequence). The CDR3 has 13 residues.

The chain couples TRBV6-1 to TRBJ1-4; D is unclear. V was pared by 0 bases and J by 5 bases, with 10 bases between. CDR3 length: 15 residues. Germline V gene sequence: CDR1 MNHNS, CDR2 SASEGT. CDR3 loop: CASSEAGRLNEKLFF. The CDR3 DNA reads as TGTGCCAGCAGTGAAGCTGGTCGTCTCAATGAAAAACTGTTTTTT.

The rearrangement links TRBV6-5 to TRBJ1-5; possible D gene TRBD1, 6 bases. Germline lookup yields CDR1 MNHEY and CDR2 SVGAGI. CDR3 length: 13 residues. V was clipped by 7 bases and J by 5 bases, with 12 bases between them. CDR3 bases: TGTGCCAGCACGAAGGGGGGTGATCAGCCCCAGCATTTT. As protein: CASTKGGDQPQHF.

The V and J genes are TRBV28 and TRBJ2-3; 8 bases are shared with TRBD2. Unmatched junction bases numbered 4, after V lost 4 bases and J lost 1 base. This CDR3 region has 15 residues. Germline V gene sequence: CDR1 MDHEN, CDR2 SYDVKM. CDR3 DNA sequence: TGTGCCAGCAGTTCCCCCGGGGGGGGCACAGATACGCAGTATTTT. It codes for CASSSPGGGTDTQYF.

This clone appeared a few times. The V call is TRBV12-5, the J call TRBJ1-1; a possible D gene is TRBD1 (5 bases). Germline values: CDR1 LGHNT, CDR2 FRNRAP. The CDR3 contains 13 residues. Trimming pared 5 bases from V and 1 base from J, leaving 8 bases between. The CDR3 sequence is CASGPRENTEAFF. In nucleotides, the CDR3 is TGTGCTAGTGGTCCCAGGGAGAACACTGAAGCTTTCTTT.